The sequence of this T cell receptor (beta chain) was determined in a study of beta chain features in type 1 diabetes. Study-wide points: Within each of all four CD4+ subsets, Type 1 diabetes patients had TCRB CDR3s that were moderately but significantly shorter.

Germline CDR1 is SGHTA and CDR2 is FQGNSA. This CDR3 comprises 15 residues. The J segment lost 8 bases and the V segment lost 6 bases, leaving 6 bases of the junction unmatched. The whole isolated RNA underwent reverse transcription, so sequencing captured expressed TCRB transcripts. Using immunoSEQ multiplex PCR, the repertoire was profiled, and TCRdb retains in-frame clones only, with some absent. The sample yields approximately 120,000 clones, roughly 17% seen once. On this clone itself: Its target is not known.

Material for sequencing was central memory CD4+ T cells from blood. This TCR was recovered from a man aged 18 to 29 with type 1 diabetes. V usage is TRBV7-2 and J usage is TRBJ2-1; 14 bases line up with TRBD2. The CDR3 protein is CASRYGTSGSYEQFF. In DNA form, the CDR3 reads TGTGCCAGCAGATACGGGACTAGCGGGAGTTATGAGCAGTTCTTC.